This TCR beta chain was captured by sequencing in a study of blood T cell repertoires in COVID-19 (dated by TCRdb to 2019 to 2021). The study in broad terms: Samples from collaborators originated in the United States, Italy and Spain and spanned both the acute and convalescent phases of COVID-19. The prospective study material was composed of cDNA or gDNA derived from T cells, B-cell-depleted T cells, or PBMCs. The dataset comprised deeply sampled blood TCRbeta repertoires from subjects exposed to, actively infected with, or recovered from COVID-19. The repertoires were released in a freely available public database meant as a resource for research on the immune response to SARS-CoV-2. The samples were drawn from the first 160 participants of the ongoing ImmuneRACE study and from 1,200 or so subjects provided by 6 global collaborators. Nearly every sample came with metadata listing a de-identified subject ID, COVID-19 status, age in years and sex. HLA class I and class II types, where available, came from metadata supplied by the sample provider rather than from assay-based typing. Study-level results and caveats: The amount of clinical and demographic metadata varied by source and participant and was provided uncurated.

The immunoSEQ Assay, a bias-controlled multiplex PCR, was used to amplify TCRbeta CDR3 regions from genomic DNA. Per the source publication's procedure: Within the assay, amplification of reference gene primers was used to estimate how many nucleated cells each sample contained. Sequence reads were collapsed and filtered to measure the absolute abundance of every unique TCRbeta CDR3 rearrangement. Productive Simpson clonality was computed per sample as the square root of Simpson's diversity index over productive rearrangements. Here the immuneACCESS table is served through TCRdb, limited to in-frame sequences with V and J called. Missing clones are a known gap in these copies; in checked studies unresolved V genes cover under half, and the rest lacks a known reason. The V and J calls and clone size are taken from that table; D and trimming were inferred from the DNA. This sample comprises roughly 87,000 clones, 60% to 80% of them detected only once. Clones ranked in the top ten supply roughly 4.2% of the sample.

The collaborating institutions used their own protocols to collect whole blood in K2EDTA tubes. For TCRbeta analysis, collaborator samples were shipped as frozen whole blood, as isolated PBMCs, or as DNA extracted from either sample type. Including cysteine and phenylalanine, the CDR3 has 14 amino acids. Only the CDR3 portion is preserved as DNA: 42 bases, with reading frame beginning at the first base. The germline V gene (reference sequence) specifies LNHDA as CDR1 and SQIVND as CDR2. V lost 6 bases and J lost 4 bases, and the count of bases not matched to a germline gene is 6. About this clone itself: The antigen this receptor binds is unknown. No quality values exist for individual bases; no much larger clone is one base distant.

The sequence came from a woman aged 45-65 years with acute or convalescent COVID-19. The rearranged segments are TRBV19 and TRBJ2-5; a stretch of 9 junction bases matches TRBD1. Material: peripheral blood. CDR3 loop: CASSITGGGETQYF. The DNA sequence is TGTGCCAGTAGCATCACAGGGGGCGGAGAGACCCAGTACTTC.